These 22 T cell receptor beta chains were all obtained from the same sample, sequenced in a study of beta chain features in type 1 diabetes. Sequencing targeted expressed TCRB transcripts, as all isolated RNA had been reverse transcribed. Repertoires were generated with immunoSEQ multiplex PCR, while TCRdb's copy carries only in-frame clones and drops some. Of some 180,000 clones in the sample, about 13% were seen once. The sequenced material came from central memory CD4+ T cells from blood. All receptors come from a woman younger than 35 in good health.

In its sample, this clone ranks as medium-sized. The genes are TRBV4-3 and TRBJ1-2; TRBD1 matches 8 bases. Germline assignment: CDR1 LGHNA and CDR2 YSLEER. Losses at the gene ends were 4 bases for V and 6 bases for J; bases not matched to a gene: 7. The CDR3 is 14 residues long. DNA of the CDR3: TGCGCCAGCAGCCTAAAGGACAGGGTCCATGGCTACACCTTC. Protein sequence: CASSLKDRVHGYTF.

The gene calls are TRBV11-2 and TRBJ1-1, with D perhaps matching TRBD1 (5 bases). The V and J ends lost 0 bases and 5 bases respectively, with 16 bases between them. CDR1 and CDR2 (germline): SGHAT, FQNNGV. CDR3 size: 16 residues. The CDR3 nucleotides are TGTGCCAGCAGCTTAGATGCAGGGTCCTACGGTACTGAAGCTTTCTTT. This gives the protein CASSLDAGSYGTEAFF. The whole variable domain, remainder taken from reference TRBV11-2 and TRBJ1-1, is EAGVAQSPRYKIIEKRQSVAFWCNPISGHATLYWYQQILGQGPKLLIQFQNNGVVDDSQLPKDRFSAERLKGVDSTLKIQPAKLEDSAVYLCASSLDAGSYGTEAFFGQGTRLTVV.

This clone appeared a few times. This rearrangement joins TRBV4-3 to TRBJ2-1, with 7 bases that match TRBD2. CDR1 LGHNA and CDR2 YSLEER come from the germline V gene. CDR3 length: 17 residues. The ends lost 4 bases at V and 6 bases at J; junction bases unmatched: 15. The CDR3 loop reads CASSPRPAGVRANEQFF. As DNA, the CDR3 is TGCGCCAGCAGCCCCCGCCCGGCGGGGGTTCGGGCCAATGAGCAGTTCTTC.

The sample holds a few counts of this clone. An end of the junction does not agree with germline; a read error may underlie this. The V gene is TRBV5-5, the J gene TRBJ2-7, with D maybe TRBD1 (5 bases). In germline, CDR1 is SGHKS, CDR2 YYEKEE (reference sequence). This CDR3 contains 16 residues. CDR3 loop: CASSLGVGRVSSEQYF. CDR3 coding DNA: TGTGCCAGCAGCTTGGGAGTGGGCAGGGTATCCTCCGAGCAGTACTTC.

This chain links TRBV11-1 with TRBJ2-7; 10 bases map to TRBD1. V dropped 3 bases and J dropped 3; count of bases not matched to a gene: 5. This CDR3 is 15 amino acids long. CDR1 is SGHAT and CDR2 is FQDESV in the germline V gene (reference sequence). The CDR3 DNA follows: TGTGCCAGCAGCTTTCCGGGACAGGGGCGCTACGAGCAGTACTTC. It codes for CASSFPGQGRYEQYF. Filled out from reference TRBV11-1 and TRBJ2-7, the complete variable domain reads EAEVAQSPRYKITEKSQAVAFWCDPISGHATLYWYRQILGQGPELLVQFQDESVVDDSQLPKDRFSAERLKGVDSTLKIQPAELGDSAMYLCASSFPGQGRYEQYFGPGTRLTVT.

The CDR3 is CASSQVMGSTEAFF. The CDR3 bases are TGCGCCAGCAGCCAAGTGATGGGGAGCACTGAAGCTTTCTTT. This chain connects TRBV4-1 to TRBJ1-1; D is unclear. Deletions cut 1 base from V and 4 bases from J, with 10 bases between. The CDR3 has 14 amino acids. Germline CDR1 is MGHRA and CDR2 is YSYEKL.

The rearrangement uses TRBV5-4 and TRBJ1-4; D uncertain. In germline, CDR1 is SGHNT, CDR2 YYREEE (reference sequence). V was clipped by 1 base and J by 0 bases, with 10 bases between them. The length of the CDR3 is 16 residues. In DNA, the CDR3 is TGTGCCAGCAGCTTGTTGCAGGTGGCAACTAATGAAAAACTGTTTTTT. It is translated as CASSLLQVATNEKLFF.

This clone occurred a few times. The sample holds other DNA sequences that translate to the same CDR3. This rearrangement joins TRBV27 to TRBJ1-5, with TRBD1 identical over 9 bases. The length of the CDR3 is 13 residues. The junction had 0 bases not matched to a gene; V was cut back by 5 bases and J by 4 bases. CDR1 and CDR2 (germline): MNHEY, SMNVEV (reference sequence). The CDR3 DNA reads as TGTGCCAGCAGTGGACAGGGGAATCAGCCCCAGCATTTT. It codes for CASSGQGNQPQHF.

The rearrangement uses TRBV7-2 and TRBJ2-3; 9 bases fit TRBD2. Germline V lookup: CDR1 SGHTA, CDR2 FQGNSA. Unmatched junction bases numbered 10, after V lost 9 bases and J lost 6 bases. The CDR3 loop spans 14 amino acids. For the CDR3, the DNA is TGTGCCAGTCTCTGGCGGGAGGGCGGCGATACGCAGTATTTT. Translated, it gives CASLWREGGDTQYF.

This clone has just a few counts. J is TRBJ1-5 and V is TRBV28; D possibly corresponds to TRBD1 (6 bases). Trimming left V 5 bases short and J 0 bases short, with 11 bases between. Germline CDR1 and CDR2: MDHEN and SYDVKM. The CDR3 loop spans 15 amino acids. The CDR3 loop is CASSGTPYSNQPQHF. As DNA, the CDR3 is TGTGCCAGCAGTGGGACACCGTATAGCAATCAGCCCCAGCATTTT. The full variable domain, completed using reference TRBV28 and TRBJ1-5, is DVKVTQSSRYLVKRTGEKVFLECVQDMDHENMFWYRQDPGLGLRLIYFSYDVKMKEKGDIPEGYSVSREKKERFSLILESASTNQTSMYLCASSGTPYSNQPQHFGDGTRLSIL.

This chain joins TRBV28 and TRBJ2-7; 11 bases agree with TRBD2. The CDR3 is 15 amino acids. J was trimmed by 6 bases and V by 6 bases; bases with no gene match: 10. CDR1 and CDR2 (germline): MDHEN, SYDVKM. As DNA, the CDR3 is TGTGCCAGCAGAGTTTCTAGCGGGAGGTCGTTCGAGCAGTACTTC. Translating it yields CASRVSSGRSFEQYF.

This clone was recorded a few times. The V call is TRBV5-1, the J call TRBJ2-2; the D gene is possibly TRBD1 (5 bases). V was pared by 6 bases and J by 2 bases, with 8 bases between. Germline V gene data show CDR1 as SGHRS and CDR2 as YFSETQ. The CDR3 runs to 13 residues. In nucleotides, the CDR3 is TGCGCCAGCAAAGGGGATAACACCGGGGAGCTGTTTTTT. Translation: CASKGDNTGELFF. Full variable domain (remainder filled in from reference TRBV5-1 and TRBJ2-2): KAGVTQTPRYLIKTRGQQVTLSCSPISGHRSVSWYQQTPGQGLQFLFEYFSETQRNKGNFPGRFSGRQFSNSRSEMNVSTLELGDSALYLCASKGDNTGELFFGEGSRLTVL.

The chain carries TRBV10-3 and TRBJ1-4; 8 bases agree with TRBD1. CDR3 length: 12 residues. Germline V gene data show CDR1 as ENHRY and CDR2 as SYGVKD. J was trimmed by 8 bases and V by 10 bases; bases with no gene match: 6. The CDR3 region is CATGQGDEKLFF. The CDR3 nucleotides are TGTGCCACAGGACAGGGAGACGAAAAACTGTTTTTT.

The rearrangement links TRBV7-2 to TRBJ2-3; D may be TRBD2 (5 bases). Germline V gives CDR1 SGHTA, CDR2 FQGNSA. Between the trimmed V and J ends, which lost 3 bases and 8 bases, there was a span of 12 bases. The length of the CDR3 is 13 residues. The CDR3 region is CASSLDTRGTQYF. The DNA of the CDR3 is TGTGCCAGCAGCTTGGATACTCGGGGTACGCAGTATTTT. The complete variable domain, with remaining parts taken from reference TRBV7-2 and TRBJ2-3, reads GAGVSQSPSNKVTEKGKDVELRCDPISGHTALYWYRQSLGQGLEFLIYFQGNSAPDKSGLPSDRFSAERTGGSVSTLTIQRTQQEDSAVYLCASSLDTRGTQYFGPGTRLTVL.

This clone was seen ten or more times. The CDR3: CASSLTRWGTDTQYF. CDR3 in DNA: TGTGCCAGCAGTTTAACTAGATGGGGCACAGATACGCAGTATTTT. V is TRBV27 and J is TRBJ2-3; perhaps TRBD2 as D (5 bases). Germline values: CDR1 MNHEY, CDR2 SMNVEV (reference sequence). The ends were cut back, 2 bases at V and 1 base at J, with 10 bases in the middle. The CDR3 consists of 15 residues.

The V and J genes are TRBV28 and TRBJ1-1; D uncertain. V dropped 7 bases and J dropped 2 bases, with 17 bases sitting between them. Germline V gives CDR1 MDHEN, CDR2 SYDVKM. This CDR3 is built from 15 residues. DNA of the CDR3: TGTGCCAGCATAAAATTGTGGCTCTTAAACACTGAAGCTTTCTTT. Its translation is CASIKLWLLNTEAFF.

J is TRBJ1-2 and V is TRBV7-9, with TRBD1 matching 9 bases. Germline loops: CDR1 SEHNR, CDR2 FQNEAQ (reference sequence). This CDR3 region has 13 residues. The ends lost 6 bases at V and 5 bases at J; junction bases unmatched: 4. The CDR3 sequence is CASRGTGLYGYTF. CDR3 bases: TGTGCCAGCAGAGGGACAGGGCTTTATGGCTACACCTTC.

The chain recombines TRBV6-5 with TRBJ2-1, with 11 bases that match TRBD2. V trimming: 6 bases; J trimming: 7 bases; junction bases outside the gene matches: 8. The CDR3 covers 15 residues. Germline-derived CDR1 and CDR2 are MNHEY and SVGAGI. CDR3 in amino acids: CASRGLAGGQNEQFF. CDR3 coding DNA: TGTGCCAGCAGGGGTCTAGCGGGAGGACAGAATGAGCAGTTCTTC.

The genes are TRBV7-9 and TRBJ1-2, with D tentatively TRBD1 (6 bases). Germline V lookup: CDR1 SEHNR, CDR2 FQNEAQ (reference sequence). The V end lost 5 bases, the J end lost 5 bases, and 24 bases lay between the germline ends. CDR3 length equals 17 residues. The CDR3 region is CASSIDPGDTPAYGYTF. CDR3 bases: TGTGCCAGCAGCATCGACCCCGGGGACACCCCCGCGTATGGCTACACCTTC.

The V and J genes are TRBV28 and TRBJ1-1; 8 bases map to TRBD1. CDR1 is MDHEN and CDR2 is SYDVKM in the germline V gene. The CDR3 length is 15 residues. The ends lost 5 bases at V and 1 base at J; junction bases unmatched: 6. The CDR3 DNA is TGTGCCAGCAGTCCGAGGGACAGGCGGAACACTGAAGCTTTCTTT. Residues: CASSPRDRRNTEAFF.

J is TRBJ1-1 and V is TRBV18; 8 bases fit TRBD1. Germline V gene lookup returns CDR1 KGHSH and CDR2 LQKENI. The CDR3 is 16 amino acids. V shed 6 bases and J 1 base; nucleotides not matched to a gene: 10. Written as DNA, the CDR3 is TGTGCCAGCTCCCGGGGACAGGCAACGAGGAACACTGAAGCTTTCTTT. It yields the protein CASSRGQATRNTEAFF.

This clone was detected only once. The chain is built from TRBV6-5 and TRBJ2-2; D remains ambiguous. Germline CDR1 is MNHEY and CDR2 is SVGAGI. V was clipped by 0 bases and J by 2 bases, with 7 bases between them. CDR3 size: 15 residues. The CDR3 loop reads CASSYSYFNTGELFF. The CDR3 bases are TGTGCCAGCAGTTACTCATACTTTAACACCGGGGAGCTGTTTTTT.